The sequence of this T cell receptor beta chain was determined in a study of T cells in Graves' hyperthyroidism and ophthalmopathy. The study's findings and limits: A model of 13 V-J features distinguished ophthalmopathy from stable hyperthyroidism.

What was amplified from RNA transcripts were TCR beta CDR3 regions. The study used the HTBI primer set for a first-round RT-PCR of the TCR CDR3. TCRdb ran MiXCR on the multiplex PCR reads and lists one entry per CDR3 protein. The data hold around 690,000 distinct CDR3 sequences, with less than 25% observed a single time. With duration under 3 months, ophthalmopathy was active: Clinical Activity Score at least 3, NOSPECS at least 4. In its sample, this clonotype was seen many times. Its antigen is not identified. The CDR3 sequence is 14 residues long. Unmatched junction bases numbered 5, after V lost 4 bases and J lost 7 bases. CDR1 and CDR2 from the germline V gene are GTSNPN and SVGIG (reference sequence).

V is TRBV30 and J is TRBJ2-1; the match to TRBD2 covers 12 bases. The sequence came from a man aged 25 to 40 with Graves' ophthalmopathy. Material: blood. For the CDR3, the DNA is TGTGCCTGGACTAGCGGGAGGGTGCGGAATGAGCAGTTCTTC. Translating it yields CAWTSGRVRNEQFF.